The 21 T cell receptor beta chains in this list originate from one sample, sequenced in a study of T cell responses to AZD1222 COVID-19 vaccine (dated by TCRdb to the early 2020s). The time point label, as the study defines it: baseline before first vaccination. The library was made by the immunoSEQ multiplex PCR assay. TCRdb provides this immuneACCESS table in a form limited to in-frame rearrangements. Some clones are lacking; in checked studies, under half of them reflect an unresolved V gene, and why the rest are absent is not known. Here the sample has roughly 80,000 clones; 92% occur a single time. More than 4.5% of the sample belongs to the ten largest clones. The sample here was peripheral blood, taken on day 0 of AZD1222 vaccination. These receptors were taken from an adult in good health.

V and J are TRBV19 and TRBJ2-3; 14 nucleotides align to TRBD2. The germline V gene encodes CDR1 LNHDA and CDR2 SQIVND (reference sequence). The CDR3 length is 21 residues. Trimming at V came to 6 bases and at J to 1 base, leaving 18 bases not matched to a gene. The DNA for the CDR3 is TGTGCCAGTAGCATGGACGGAACACCGGGACTAGCGGGAGTTGGCACAGATACGCAGTATTTT. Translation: CASSMDGTPGLAGVGTDTQYF. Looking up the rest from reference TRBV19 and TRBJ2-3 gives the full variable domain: DGGITQSPKYLFRKEGQNVTLSCEQNLNHDAMYWYRQDPGQGLRLIYYSQIVNDFQKGDIAEGYSVSREKKESFPLTVTSAQKNPTAFYLCASSMDGTPGLAGVGTDTQYFGPGTRLTVL.

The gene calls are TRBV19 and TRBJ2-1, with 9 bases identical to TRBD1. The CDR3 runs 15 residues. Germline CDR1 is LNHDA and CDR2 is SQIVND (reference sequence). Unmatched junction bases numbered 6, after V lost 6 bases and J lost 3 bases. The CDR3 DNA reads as TGTGCCAGTAGAACCCGGGACAGGGACTACAATGAGCAGTTCTTC. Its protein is CASRTRDRDYNEQFF.

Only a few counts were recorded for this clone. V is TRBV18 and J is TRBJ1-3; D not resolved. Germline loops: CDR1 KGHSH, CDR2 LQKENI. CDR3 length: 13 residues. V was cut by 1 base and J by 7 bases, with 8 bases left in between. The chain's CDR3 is CASSPLTRNTIYF. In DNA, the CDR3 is TGTGCCAGCTCACCACTAACCAGGAACACCATATATTTT.

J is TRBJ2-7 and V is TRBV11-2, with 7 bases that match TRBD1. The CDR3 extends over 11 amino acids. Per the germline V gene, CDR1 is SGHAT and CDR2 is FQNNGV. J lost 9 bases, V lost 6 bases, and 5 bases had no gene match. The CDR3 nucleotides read TGTGCCAGCAGTCAAGGGGACAGGCAGTACTTC. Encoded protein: CASSQGDRQYF.

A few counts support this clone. DNA of the CDR3: TGTGCCAGCAGCTTGGATCTAGCGGAGGCCTACGAGCAGTACTTC. Translation gives CASSLDLAEAYEQYF. V is TRBV5-4 and J is TRBJ2-7, with 7 bases lining up with TRBD2. The CDR3 is 15 residues long. Germline lookup yields CDR1 SGHNT and CDR2 YYREEE (reference sequence). V dropped 0 bases and J dropped 2; count of bases not matched to a gene: 5.

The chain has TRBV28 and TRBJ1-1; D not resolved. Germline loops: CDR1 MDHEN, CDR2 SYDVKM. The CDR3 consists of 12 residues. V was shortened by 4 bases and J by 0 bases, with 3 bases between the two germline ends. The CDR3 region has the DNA TGTGCCAGCAGTTGGATGAACACTGAAGCTTTCTTT. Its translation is CASSWMNTEAFF.

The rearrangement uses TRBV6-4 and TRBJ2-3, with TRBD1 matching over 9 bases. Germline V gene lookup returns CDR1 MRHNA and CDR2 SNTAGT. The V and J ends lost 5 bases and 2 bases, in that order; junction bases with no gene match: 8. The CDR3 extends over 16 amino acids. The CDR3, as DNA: TGTGCCAGCAGTCTTAGACAGGGGGGTCCCACAGATACGCAGTATTTT. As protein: CASSLRQGGPTDTQYF.

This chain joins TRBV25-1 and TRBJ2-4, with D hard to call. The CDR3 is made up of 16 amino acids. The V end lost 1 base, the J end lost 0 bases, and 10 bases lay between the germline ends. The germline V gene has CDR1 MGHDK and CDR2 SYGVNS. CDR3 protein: CASSESLGSAKNIQYF. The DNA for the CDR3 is TGTGCCAGCAGTGAATCCTTGGGTTCAGCCAAAAACATTCAGTACTTC.

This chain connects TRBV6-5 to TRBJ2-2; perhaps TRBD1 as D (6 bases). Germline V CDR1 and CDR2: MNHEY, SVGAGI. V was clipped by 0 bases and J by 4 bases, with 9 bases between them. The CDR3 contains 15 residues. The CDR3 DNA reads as TGTGCCAGCAGTTACTCCACAGGGACCACCGGGGAGCTGTTTTTT. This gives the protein CASSYSTGTTGELFF.

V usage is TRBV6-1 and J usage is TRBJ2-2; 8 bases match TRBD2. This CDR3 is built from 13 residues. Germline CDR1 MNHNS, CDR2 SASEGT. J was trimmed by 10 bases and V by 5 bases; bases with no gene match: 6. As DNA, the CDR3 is TGTGCCAGCAGTTATCGGGAGGGAAAGGAGCTGTTTTTT. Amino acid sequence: CASSYREGKELFF.

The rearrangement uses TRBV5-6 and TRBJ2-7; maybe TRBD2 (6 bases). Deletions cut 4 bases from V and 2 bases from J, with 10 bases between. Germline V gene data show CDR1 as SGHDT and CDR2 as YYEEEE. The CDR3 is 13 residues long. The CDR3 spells CASSGGLPYEQYF. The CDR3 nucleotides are TGTGCCAGCAGCGGAGGACTACCCTACGAGCAGTACTTC.

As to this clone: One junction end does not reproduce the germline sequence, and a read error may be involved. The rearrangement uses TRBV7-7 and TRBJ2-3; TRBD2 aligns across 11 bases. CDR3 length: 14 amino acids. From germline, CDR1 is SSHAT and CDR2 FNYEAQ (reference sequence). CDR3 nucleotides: TGTGCTAGCAGCCCTAGCGGGAGGTCAGATACGCAGTATTTT. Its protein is CASSPSGRSDTQYF.

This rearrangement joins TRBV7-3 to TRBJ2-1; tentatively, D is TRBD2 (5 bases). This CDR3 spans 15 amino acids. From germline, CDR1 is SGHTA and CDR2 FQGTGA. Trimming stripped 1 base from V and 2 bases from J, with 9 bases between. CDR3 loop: CASSLMSGAYNEQFF. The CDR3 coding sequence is TGTGCCAGCAGCTTAATGTCCGGGGCCTACAATGAGCAGTTCTTC.

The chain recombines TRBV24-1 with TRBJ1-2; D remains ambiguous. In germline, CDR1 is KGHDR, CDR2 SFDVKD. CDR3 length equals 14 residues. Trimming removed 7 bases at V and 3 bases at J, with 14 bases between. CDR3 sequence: CATRSGFGDYGYTF. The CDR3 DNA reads TGTGCCACCAGATCGGGGTTTGGGGACTATGGCTACACCTTC.

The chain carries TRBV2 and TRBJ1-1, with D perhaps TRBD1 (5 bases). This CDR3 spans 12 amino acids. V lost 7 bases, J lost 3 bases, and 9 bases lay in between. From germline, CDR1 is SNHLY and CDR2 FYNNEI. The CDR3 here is CASKGTHTEAFF. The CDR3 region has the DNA TGTGCCAGCAAAGGGACCCACACTGAAGCTTTCTTT.

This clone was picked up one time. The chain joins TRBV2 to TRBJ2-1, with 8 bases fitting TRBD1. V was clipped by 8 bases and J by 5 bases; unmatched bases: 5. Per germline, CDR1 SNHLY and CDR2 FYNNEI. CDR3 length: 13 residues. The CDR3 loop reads CASLRDRNNEQFF. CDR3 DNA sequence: TGTGCCAGCTTACGGGACAGGAACAATGAGCAGTTCTTC. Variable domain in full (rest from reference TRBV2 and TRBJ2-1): EPEVTQTPSHQVTQMGQEVILRCVPISNHLYFYWYRQILGQKVEFLVSFYNNEISEKSEIFDDQFSVERPDGSNFTLKIRSTKLEDSAMYFCASLRDRNNEQFFGPGTRLTVL.

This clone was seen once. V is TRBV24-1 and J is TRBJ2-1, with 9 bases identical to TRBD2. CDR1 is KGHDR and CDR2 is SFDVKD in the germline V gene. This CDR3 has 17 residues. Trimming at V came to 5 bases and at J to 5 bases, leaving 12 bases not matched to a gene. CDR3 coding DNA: TGTGCCACCAGTGGGGTCCCCTTGGCGGGAGGGGACAATGAGCAGTTCTTC. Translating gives CATSGVPLAGGDNEQFF.

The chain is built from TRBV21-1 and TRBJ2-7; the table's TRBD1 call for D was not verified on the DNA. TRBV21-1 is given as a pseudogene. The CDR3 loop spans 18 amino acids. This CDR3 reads CASSTRDRRPLQVYEQYF. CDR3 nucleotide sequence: TGTGCCAGCAGCACCCGTGACAGACGGCCCCTACAAGTCTACGAGCAGTACTTC.

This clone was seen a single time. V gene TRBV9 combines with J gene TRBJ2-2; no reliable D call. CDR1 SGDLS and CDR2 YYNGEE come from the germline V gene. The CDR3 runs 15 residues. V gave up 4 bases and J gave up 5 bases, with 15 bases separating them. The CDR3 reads CASSSAAGRTGELFF. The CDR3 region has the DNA TGTGCCAGCAGCTCCGCGGCAGGCCGGACCGGGGAGCTGTTTTTT.

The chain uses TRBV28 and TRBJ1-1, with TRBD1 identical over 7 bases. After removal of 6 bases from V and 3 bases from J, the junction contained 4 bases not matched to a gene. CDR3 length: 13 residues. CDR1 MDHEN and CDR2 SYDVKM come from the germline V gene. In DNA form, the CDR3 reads TGTGCCAGCAGGACAGGGAGGGACACTGAAGCTTTCTTT. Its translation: CASRTGRDTEAFF.

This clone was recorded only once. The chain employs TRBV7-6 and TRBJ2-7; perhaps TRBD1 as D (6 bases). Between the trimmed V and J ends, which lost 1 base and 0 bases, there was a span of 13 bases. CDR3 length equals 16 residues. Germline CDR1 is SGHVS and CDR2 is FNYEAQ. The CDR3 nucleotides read TGTGCCAGCAGCTTAGAGTCTGACAGGATCTCCTACGAGCAGTACTTC. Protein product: CASSLESDRISYEQYF.